This TCR beta chain derives from a study of cytomegalovirus exposure and HLA in healthy donors. Looking at the study overall: The 666 first-cohort repertoires shared a platform with the approximately 110 validation repertoires, as reported in a later analysis. Study results and caveats: Investigators reported 150 to 200 TCR beta chains as tied to cytomegalovirus.

TCRdb keeps only in-frame clones here, not all; method: immunoSEQ multiplex PCR. The profile shows roughly 50,000 clones, 90% of them singletons. Worth noting for this clone: The antigen remains unidentified.

The sample taken for sequencing was PBMCs. The TCR sequence derives from a man between 18 and 29 years old in good health and CMV-seronegative.

CDR3 sequence reads: CASSEMDSSGNTIYF. The CDR3 bases are TGTGCCAGCAGTGAGATGGACAGCTCTGGAAACACCATATATTTT. The chain couples TRBV6-1 to TRBJ1-3; possible D gene TRBD1, 6 bases. Germline V gives CDR1 MNHNS, CDR2 SASEGT. This CDR3 is built from 15 residues. Between the trimmed V and J ends, which lost 3 bases and 0 bases, there was a span of 9 bases.